These 9 T cell receptor beta chains share one sample of origin, sequenced in a study of control samples from healthy donors and cancer patients. Measured with immunoSEQ multiplex PCR; TCRdb has only the in-frame clones, and not every one. Of 2,000 to 2,500 clones detected, 90% to 97% appear once; the ten largest clones hold approximately 11%. The sample comprised PBMCs. These receptors originate from a man aged 65 to 79 with colorectal cancer.

The rearrangement links TRBV7-2 to TRBJ2-7; 11 bases line up with TRBD2. The germline V gene has CDR1 SGHTA and CDR2 FQGNSA. After removal of 5 bases from V and 0 bases from J, the junction contained 3 bases not matched to a gene. This CDR3 contains 15 residues. CDR3 DNA sequence: TGTGCCAGCAGCCGGGGACTAGCGGCCTCCTACGAGCAGTACTTC. As protein: CASSRGLAASYEQYF. Supplemented by reference TRBV7-2 and TRBJ2-7, the full variable domain reads GAGVSQSPSNKVTEKGKDVELRCDPISGHTALYWYRQSLGQGLEFLIYFQGNSAPDKSGLPSDRFSAERTGGSVSTLTIQRTQQEDSAVYLCASSRGLAASYEQYFGPGTRLTVT.

CDR3: CASSPSGRIYNEQFF. DNA of the CDR3: TGTGCCAGCAGCCCGAGCGGGAGGATCTACAATGAGCAGTTCTTC. V usage is TRBV3-1 (or the pseudogene TRBV3-2) and J usage is TRBJ2-1, with 9 bases that match TRBD2. Germline CDR1 LGHDT, CDR2 YNNKEL (reference sequence). V trimming: 4 bases; J trimming: 3 bases; junction bases outside the gene matches: 4. CDR3 length: 15 residues.

The rearrangement joins TRBV25-1 to TRBJ2-1, with D unclear. CDR1 and CDR2 (germline): MGHDK, SYGVNS. V was cut by 2 bases and J by 2 bases, with 7 bases left in between. The CDR3 loop spans 14 amino acids. The CDR3 here is CASSEATAYNEQFF. CDR3 coding DNA: TGTGCCAGCAGTGAAGCCACAGCCTACAATGAGCAGTTCTTC.

The gene calls are TRBV6-2 or TRBV6-3 and TRBJ1-5, with D perhaps TRBD1 (5 bases). Germline-derived CDR1 and CDR2 are MNHEY and SVGEGT. CDR3 length: 16 residues. The V and J ends lost 4 bases and 3 bases respectively, with 16 bases between them. CDR3: CASSLRPSGTNQPQHF. The CDR3 bases are TGTGCCAGCAGTTTACGCCCGAGTGGGACCAATCAGCCCCAGCATTTT.

V gene TRBV7-3 combines with J gene TRBJ1-1; no reliable D call. With 2 bases removed from V and 0 bases from J, the gap between germline ends came to 4 bases. Germline V lookup: CDR1 SGHTA, CDR2 FQGTGA. CDR3 length equals 13 residues. In nucleotides, the CDR3 is TGTGCCAGCAGCTTAGGCATGAACACTGAAGCTTTCTTT. Residues: CASSLGMNTEAFF.

The V and J genes are TRBV6-1 and TRBJ1-5, with a weak D call TRBD1 (6 bases). V was clipped by 4 bases and J by 7 bases, with 14 bases between them. The CDR3 covers 14 residues. Germline V lookup: CDR1 MNHNS, CDR2 SASEGT. The DNA for the CDR3 is TGTGCCAGCAGTGGGGGCAGGGGATTGCAGCCCCAGCATTTT. The encoded protein is CASSGGRGLQPQHF.

The chain couples TRBV29-1 to TRBJ1-1; D is unresolved. This CDR3 has 12 residues. The ends were cut back, 1 base at V and 5 bases at J, with 8 bases in the middle. Germline CDR1 and CDR2: SQVTM and ANQGSEA. For the CDR3, the DNA is TGCAGCGTTGAAGGGGTTGGGACTGAAGCTTTCTTT. Residues: CSVEGVGTEAFF. Full variable domain (missing parts from reference TRBV29-1 and TRBJ1-1): SAVISQKPSRDICQRGTSLTIQCQVDSQVTMMFWYRQQPGQSLTLIATANQGSEATYESGFVIDKFPISRPNLTFSTLTVSNMSPEDSSIYLCSVEGVGTEAFFGQGTRLTVV.

The CDR3 loop reads CAWSRQGLNYGYTF. The DNA of the CDR3 is TGTGCCTGGAGTCGACAGGGATTAAACTATGGCTACACCTTC. V usage is TRBV30 and J usage is TRBJ1-2, with 7 bases aligning to TRBD1. With 2 bases clipped from V and 2 bases from J, the junction kept 5 bases outside the gene matches. The CDR3 is 14 amino acids. Per the germline V gene, CDR1 is GTSNPN and CDR2 is SVGIG (reference sequence).

DNA for the CDR3: TGTGCCTGGGCAGGACAGATTCATCAGCCCCAGCATTTT. Translation: CAWAGQIHQPQHF. The genes are TRBV30 and TRBJ1-5; perhaps TRBD1 as D (6 bases). Germline lookup yields CDR1 GTSNPN and CDR2 SVGIG (reference sequence). The V and J ends lost 5 bases and 5 bases respectively, with 13 bases between them. The CDR3 is 13 amino acids.